This TCR beta chain was identified during a study of shared clonotypes between healthy human individuals. Regarding the study as a whole: Measured sharing among donors was expected to vary with sequencing depth. Non-shared clonotypes had lower generation probabilities than those shared by all four donors.

Only in-frame clones appear in the TCRdb table, and some are missing; sequencing was by immunoSEQ multiplex PCR. The repertoire has approximately 320,000 clones, approximately 74% of them found once; the top ten carry 10%. The CDR3 is 14 amino acids. Germline-derived CDR1 and CDR2 are MNHEY and SMNVEV (reference sequence). V was clipped by 3 bases and J by 5 bases, with 11 bases between them. Splitting the CD4+ cells yielded a CD45RA+ naive subset and a CD45RA-negative memory subset. With respect to this clone: Its antigen is not identified.

This sequence was found in a man between 25 and 39 years old in good health. This chain uses TRBV27 with TRBJ2-1; perhaps TRBD2 as D (5 bases). Specimen: memory CD4+ T cells sorted from blood. Stated subset: CD45RA-negative fraction. CDR3 nucleotides: TGTGCCAGCAGTTTGAGACTAACGAACAATGAGCAGTTCTTC. Its protein product is CASSLRLTNNEQFF.